This TCR beta chain was recovered during a study of blood T cells in healthy people across ages. Overall study results and limits: A strong correlation was found between TCR beta diversity and the percentage of naive T cells.

Germline V CDR1 and CDR2: SGHRS, YFSETQ. This CDR3 region has 15 residues. The germline V and J ends were trimmed by 2 bases and 2 bases, with 13 bases remaining between them. A remark on this clonotype: The antigen is not known.

For the second PCR, which ran for roughly 7 to 11 cycles, a sample-barcoded 5' primer and a J-beta primer mix were used. TCRdb re-called the 5' RACE reads with MiXCR, one entry per CDR3 protein. The sample lists about 1.8 million distinct CDR3 sequences; around half were seen once. Material: blood. This clonotype was sampled from a woman between 35 and 50 years old in good health. V usage is TRBV5-1 and J usage is TRBJ1-1; D unresolved. The CDR3 region is CASSFRSDFNTEAFF. CDR3 DNA sequence: TGCGCCAGCAGCTTCAGGAGCGACTTTAACACTGAAGCTTTCTTT.